The 11 T cell receptor beta chains listed next were all sequenced from one sample in a study of graft-versus-host responses after intestinal transplantation. No antigen is known for these receptors. Clones were sequenced by immunoSEQ multiplex PCR, and TCRdb holds only the in-frame ones, with some missing. The table records fewer than 90,000 clones, approximately 94% of them present only once. Source: unstimulated CD4+ T cells sorted from spleen or lymph node cells, taken before transplant. These receptors all come from a human donor who was the organ donor for an intestinal transplant.

DNA for the CDR3: TGTGCCAGCTCACCACAGACGGGGATGGGGGGCTACACCTTC. It specifies CASSPQTGMGGYTF. The chain links TRBV18 to TRBJ1-2; no firm D call. This CDR3 is built from 14 residues. Between the trimmed V and J ends, which lost 1 base and 8 bases, there was a span of 14 bases. Germline-derived CDR1 and CDR2 are KGHSH and LQKENI.

This chain joins TRBV5-5 and TRBJ1-6; 9 bases are a match to TRBD1. The length of the CDR3 is 15 residues. Trimming cost V 5 bases and J 9 bases; bases outside gene matches: 9. The germline V gene has CDR1 SGHKS and CDR2 YYEKEE (reference sequence). CDR3: CASRAPGQGGSPLHF. CDR3 bases: TGTGCCAGCAGGGCACCGGGACAGGGAGGTTCACCCCTCCACTTT.

This chain uses TRBV7-2 with TRBJ2-7, with a tentative D call TRBD1 (6 bases). The CDR3 has 16 residues. Between the trimmed V and J ends, which lost 0 bases and 1 base, there was a span of 13 bases. Germline V gene data show CDR1 as SGHTA and CDR2 as FQGNSA. The CDR3 region has the DNA TGTGCCAGCAGCTTAGCGGGGGCAGGGCGTTCCTACGAGCAGTACTTC. It yields the protein CASSLAGAGRSYEQYF.

With respect to this clone: The junction differs from germline at one of its ends, possibly a read error. The chain is built from TRBV7-7 and TRBJ2-2; TRBD1 agrees at 10 bases. The CDR3 length is 15 residues. In germline, CDR1 is SSHAT, CDR2 FNYEAQ (reference sequence). CDR3 nucleotide sequence: TGTGCTAGCAGCTTAGGGACAGGGGACACCGGGGAGCTGTTTTTT. Protein product: CASSLGTGDTGELFF.

The sample holds one count of this clone. The chain has TRBV5-6 and TRBJ2-2; 7 positions agree with TRBD2. Germline assignment: CDR1 SGHDT and CDR2 YYEEEE. The CDR3 totals 15 residues. Trimming took 0 bases from V and 4 from J; bases not matched to a gene: 3. The CDR3 region has the DNA TGTGCCAGCAGCTTGGCAGGGACTACCACCGGGGAGCTGTTTTTT. It codes for CASSLAGTTTGELFF.

This chain uses TRBV5-6 with TRBJ1-5, with D uncertain. The CDR3 sequence is 14 residues long. Germline V lookup: CDR1 SGHDT, CDR2 YYEEEE. The ends were cut back, 0 bases at V and 3 bases at J, with 7 bases in the middle. The CDR3 region has the DNA TGTGCCAGCAGCTTGGGTCGAAACAATCAGCCCCAGCATTTT. Translation: CASSLGRNNQPQHF.

J is TRBJ2-3 and V is TRBV11-3; D is ambiguous. CDR3 length equals 11 residues. The V gene lost 1 base and the J gene lost 9 bases, with 5 bases spanning the gap. The germline V gene has CDR1 SGHNT and CDR2 YENEEA. Here the CDR3 reads CASSLGETQYF. The CDR3 region has the DNA TGTGCCAGCAGCTTAGGAGAAACGCAGTATTTT.

In its sample, this clone was seen once. This chain uses TRBV25-1 with TRBJ2-7; 8 nucleotides align to TRBD1. From germline, CDR1 is MGHDK and CDR2 SYGVNS. V lost 6 bases, J lost 3 bases, and 4 bases stayed unmatched. This CDR3 region has 13 residues. The CDR3 spells CASSGQGFYEQYF. The CDR3 region has the DNA TGTGCCAGCAGCGGACAGGGTTTCTACGAGCAGTACTTC.

The DNA of the CDR3 is TGTGCCAGCAGTGAAGTCACGGGACAGGGTTCCGGGCAGTACTTC. Translation: CASSEVTGQGSGQYF. The rearrangement uses TRBV25-1 and TRBJ2-7; TRBD1 matches 9 bases. Per germline, CDR1 MGHDK and CDR2 SYGVNS. The ends lost 2 bases at V and 9 bases at J; junction bases unmatched: 11. CDR3 size: 15 residues.

The J gene is TRBJ2-7, the V gene TRBV5-2; TRBD2, the table's D call, lacks a check against the DNA. TRBV5-2 is a known pseudogene. The CDR3 extends over 17 amino acids. The CDR3 nucleotides are TGTGCCAGCAGCTTACCGGGCACGGGGTTCTTTAACTACGAGCAGTACTTC. Amino acid sequence: CASSLPGTGFFNYEQYF.

This sequence joins TRBV5-1 and TRBJ1-1; TRBD1 might be the D (5 bases). The CDR3 is made up of 14 amino acids. V was cut by 0 bases and J by 6 bases, with 12 bases left in between. Germline V gives CDR1 SGHRS, CDR2 YFSETQ. The CDR3 coding sequence is TGCGCCAGCAGCTTGGACCAGGGTTCAGCTGAAGCTTTCTTT. Amino acids: CASSLDQGSAEAFF.